This T cell receptor (beta chain) came from a study of response to subunit inactivated influenza vaccine. Regarding the study as a whole: Few additional T cells are recruited per seasonal influenza vaccination, authors suggested.

As concerns this clonotype: No antigen is known for it.

This CDR3 region has 13 residues. Losses at the gene ends were 5 bases for V and 6 bases for J; bases not matched to a gene: 6. Germline CDR1 is SEHNR and CDR2 is FQNEAQ (reference sequence). TCRdb independently ran MiXCR on the RT-PCR reads; one entry per CDR3 protein. This table holds approximately 290,000 distinct CDR3 sequences, 20% to 25% found once. J is TRBJ2-7 and V is TRBV7-9, with 8 bases aligning to TRBD1. This specimen consisted of PBMCs from blood, obtained less than 22 months after vaccination. This TCR derives from a man aged 50 to 69 who received an inactivated influenza vaccine. The CDR3 region is CASSAGQGGEQYF. In DNA, the CDR3 is TGTGCCAGCAGCGCCGGACAGGGAGGCGAGCAGTACTTC.